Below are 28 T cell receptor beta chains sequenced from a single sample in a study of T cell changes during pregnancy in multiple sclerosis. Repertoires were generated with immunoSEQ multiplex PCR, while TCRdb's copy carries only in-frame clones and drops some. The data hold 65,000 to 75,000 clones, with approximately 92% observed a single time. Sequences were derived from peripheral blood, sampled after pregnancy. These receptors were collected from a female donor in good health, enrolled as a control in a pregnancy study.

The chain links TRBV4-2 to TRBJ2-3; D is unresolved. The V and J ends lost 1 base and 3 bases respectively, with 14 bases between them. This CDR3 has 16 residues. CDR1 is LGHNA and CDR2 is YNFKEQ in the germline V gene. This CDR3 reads CASSQGHYLWTDTQYF. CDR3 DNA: TGTGCCAGCAGCCAAGGGCACTACCTTTGGACAGATACGCAGTATTTT.

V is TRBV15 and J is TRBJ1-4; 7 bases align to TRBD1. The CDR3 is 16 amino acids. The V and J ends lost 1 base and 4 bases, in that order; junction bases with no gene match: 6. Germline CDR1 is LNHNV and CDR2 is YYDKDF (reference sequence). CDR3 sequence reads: CATSRVRTGSNEKLFF. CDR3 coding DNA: TGTGCCACCAGCAGAGTCCGGACAGGTAGTAATGAAAAACTGTTTTTT.

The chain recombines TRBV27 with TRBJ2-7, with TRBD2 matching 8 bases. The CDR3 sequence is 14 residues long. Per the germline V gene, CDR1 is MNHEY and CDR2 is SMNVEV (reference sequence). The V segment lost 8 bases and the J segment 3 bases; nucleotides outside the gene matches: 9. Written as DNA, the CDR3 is TGTGCCAGCGGCCCCGGGGGGGGGATCTACGAGCAGTACTTC. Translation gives CASGPGGGIYEQYF.

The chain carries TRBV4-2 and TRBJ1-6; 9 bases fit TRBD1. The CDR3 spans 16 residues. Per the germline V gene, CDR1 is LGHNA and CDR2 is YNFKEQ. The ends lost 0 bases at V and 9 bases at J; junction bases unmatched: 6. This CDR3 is CASSQDPGTGSSPLHF. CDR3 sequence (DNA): TGTGCCAGCAGCCAAGATCCCGGGACAGGGAGTTCACCCCTCCACTTT.

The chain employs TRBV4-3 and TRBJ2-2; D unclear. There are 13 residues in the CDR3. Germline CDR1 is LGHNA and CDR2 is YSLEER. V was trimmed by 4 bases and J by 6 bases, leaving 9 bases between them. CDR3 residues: CASSLVQSGELFF. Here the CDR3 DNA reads TGCGCCAGCAGCCTAGTGCAATCCGGGGAGCTGTTTTTT.

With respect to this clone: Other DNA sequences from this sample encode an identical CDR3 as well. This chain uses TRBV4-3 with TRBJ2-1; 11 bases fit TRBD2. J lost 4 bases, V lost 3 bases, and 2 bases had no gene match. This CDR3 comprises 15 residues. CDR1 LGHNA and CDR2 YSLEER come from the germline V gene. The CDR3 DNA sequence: TGCGCCAGCAGCCAGGGGACTAGCGGTTACAATGAGCAGTTCTTC. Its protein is CASSQGTSGYNEQFF.

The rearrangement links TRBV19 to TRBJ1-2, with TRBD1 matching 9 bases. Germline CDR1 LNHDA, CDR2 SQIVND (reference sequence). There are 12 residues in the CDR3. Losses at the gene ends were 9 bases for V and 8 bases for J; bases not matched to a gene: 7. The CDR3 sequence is CASKQGAGGYTF. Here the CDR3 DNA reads TGTGCCAGCAAACAGGGGGCGGGCGGCTACACCTTC. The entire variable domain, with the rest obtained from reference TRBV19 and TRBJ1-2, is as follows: DGGITQSPKYLFRKEGQNVTLSCEQNLNHDAMYWYRQDPGQGLRLIYYSQIVNDFQKGDIAEGYSVSREKKESFPLTVTSAQKNPTAFYLCASKQGAGGYTFGSGTRLTVV.

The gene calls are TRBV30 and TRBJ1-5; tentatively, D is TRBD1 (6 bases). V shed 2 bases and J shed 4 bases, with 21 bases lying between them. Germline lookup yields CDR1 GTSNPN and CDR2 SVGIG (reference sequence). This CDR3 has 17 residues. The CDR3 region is CAWSTPSYRARNQPQHF. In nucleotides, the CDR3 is TGTGCCTGGAGTACCCCTTCATACAGGGCGCGGAATCAGCCCCAGCATTTT.

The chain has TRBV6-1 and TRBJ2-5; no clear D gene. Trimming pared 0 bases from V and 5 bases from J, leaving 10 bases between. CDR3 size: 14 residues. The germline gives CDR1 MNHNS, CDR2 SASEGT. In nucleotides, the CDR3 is TGTGCCAGCAGTGAAGCTCTAGTGGTGGAGACCCAGTACTTC. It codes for CASSEALVVETQYF.

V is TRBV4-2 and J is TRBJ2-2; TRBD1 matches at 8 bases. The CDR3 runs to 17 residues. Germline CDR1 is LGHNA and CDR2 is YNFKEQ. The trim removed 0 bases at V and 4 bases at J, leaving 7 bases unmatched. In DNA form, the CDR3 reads TGTGCCAGCAGCCAAGATCCCCAGGGGGCAGGCACCGGGGAGCTGTTTTTT. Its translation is CASSQDPQGAGTGELFF.

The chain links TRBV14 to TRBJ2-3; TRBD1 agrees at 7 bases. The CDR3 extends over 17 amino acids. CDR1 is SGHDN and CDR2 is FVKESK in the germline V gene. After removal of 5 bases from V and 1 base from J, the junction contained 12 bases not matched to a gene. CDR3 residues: CASSGYRGLVRTDTQYF. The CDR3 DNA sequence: TGTGCCAGCAGCGGTTACAGGGGTTTGGTTCGCACAGATACGCAGTATTTT.

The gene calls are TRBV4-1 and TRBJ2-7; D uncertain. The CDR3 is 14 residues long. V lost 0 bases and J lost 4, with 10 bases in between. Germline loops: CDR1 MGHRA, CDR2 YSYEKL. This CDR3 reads CASSQEGSFYEQYF. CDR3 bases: TGCGCCAGCAGCCAAGAGGGCAGTTTTTACGAGCAGTACTTC.

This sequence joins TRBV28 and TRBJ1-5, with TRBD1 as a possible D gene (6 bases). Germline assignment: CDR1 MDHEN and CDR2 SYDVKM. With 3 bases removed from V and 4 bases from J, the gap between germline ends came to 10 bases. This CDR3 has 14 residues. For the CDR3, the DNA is TGTGCCAGCAGTTTTTACAGGGAAAATCAGCCCCAGCATTTT. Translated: CASSFYRENQPQHF.

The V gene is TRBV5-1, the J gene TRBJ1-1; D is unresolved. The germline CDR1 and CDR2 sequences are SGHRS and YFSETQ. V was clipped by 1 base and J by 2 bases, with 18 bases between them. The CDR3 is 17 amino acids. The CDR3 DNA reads TGCGCCAGCAGCTTGTCAACCATCTCCCACAAAAACACTGAAGCTTTCTTT. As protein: CASSLSTISHKNTEAFF.

CDR3 amino acids: CASSQDAGTRGLAAFF. The CDR3 DNA reads as TGCGCCAGCAGCCAAGATGCGGGGACCCGGGGGTTGGCAGCTTTCTTT. The chain couples TRBV4-1 to TRBJ1-1; possible D gene TRBD1, 5 bases. Germline assignment: CDR1 MGHRA and CDR2 YSYEKL. V was trimmed by 0 bases and J by 10 bases, leaving 21 bases between them. This CDR3 has 16 residues.

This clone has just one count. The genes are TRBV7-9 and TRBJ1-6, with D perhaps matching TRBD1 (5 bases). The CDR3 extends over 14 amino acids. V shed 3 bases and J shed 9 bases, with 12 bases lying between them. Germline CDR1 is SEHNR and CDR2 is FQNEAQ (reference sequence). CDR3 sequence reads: CASSFPRVGSPLHF. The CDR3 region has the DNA TGTGCCAGCAGCTTCCCCAGGGTGGGTTCACCCCTCCACTTT.

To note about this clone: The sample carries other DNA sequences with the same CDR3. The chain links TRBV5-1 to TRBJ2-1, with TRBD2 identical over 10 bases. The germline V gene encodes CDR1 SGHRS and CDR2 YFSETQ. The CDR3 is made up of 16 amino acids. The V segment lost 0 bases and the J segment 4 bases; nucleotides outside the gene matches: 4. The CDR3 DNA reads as TGCGCCAGCAGCTTGGGAGCGGGGGGGCTGTACAATGAGCAGTTCTTC. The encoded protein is CASSLGAGGLYNEQFF.

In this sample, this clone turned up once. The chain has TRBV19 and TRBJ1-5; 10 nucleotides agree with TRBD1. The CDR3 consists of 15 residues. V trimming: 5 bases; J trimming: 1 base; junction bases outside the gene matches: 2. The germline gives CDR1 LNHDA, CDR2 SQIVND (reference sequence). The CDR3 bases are TGTGCCAGTAGTTGGGACAGGGGAAGCAATCAGCCCCAGCATTTT. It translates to CASSWDRGSNQPQHF.

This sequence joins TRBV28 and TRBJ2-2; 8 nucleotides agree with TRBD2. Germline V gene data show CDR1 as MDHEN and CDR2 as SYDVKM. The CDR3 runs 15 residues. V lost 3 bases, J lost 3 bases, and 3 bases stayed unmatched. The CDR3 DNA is TGTGCCAGCAGTTTTTCCGGGAGGGACACCGGGGAGCTGTTTTTT. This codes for CASSFSGRDTGELFF.

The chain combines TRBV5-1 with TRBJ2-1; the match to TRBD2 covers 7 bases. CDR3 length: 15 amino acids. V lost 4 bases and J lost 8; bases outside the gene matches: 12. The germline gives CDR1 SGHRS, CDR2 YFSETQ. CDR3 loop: CASSLKGGSSDEQFF. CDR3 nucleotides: TGCGCCAGCAGCCTGAAGGGCGGGAGTTCAGATGAGCAGTTCTTC.

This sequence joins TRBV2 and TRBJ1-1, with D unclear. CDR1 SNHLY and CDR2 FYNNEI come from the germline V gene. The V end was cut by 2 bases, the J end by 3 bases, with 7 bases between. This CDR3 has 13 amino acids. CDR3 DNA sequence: TGTGCCAGCAGTGAACTTCGGGACACTGAAGCTTTCTTT. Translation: CASSELRDTEAFF.

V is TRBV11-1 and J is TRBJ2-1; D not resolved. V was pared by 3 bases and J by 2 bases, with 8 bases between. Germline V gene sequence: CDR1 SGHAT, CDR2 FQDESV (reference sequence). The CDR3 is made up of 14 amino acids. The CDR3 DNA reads TGTGCCAGCAGCTTTCCAGGAACCTACAATGAGCAGTTCTTC. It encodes CASSFPGTYNEQFF.

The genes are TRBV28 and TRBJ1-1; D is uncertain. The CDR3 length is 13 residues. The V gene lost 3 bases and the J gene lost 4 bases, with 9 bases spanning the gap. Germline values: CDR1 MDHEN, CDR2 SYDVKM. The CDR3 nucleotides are TGTGCCAGCAGTTTCCGGGGAATCACTGAAGCTTTCTTT. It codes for CASSFRGITEAFF.

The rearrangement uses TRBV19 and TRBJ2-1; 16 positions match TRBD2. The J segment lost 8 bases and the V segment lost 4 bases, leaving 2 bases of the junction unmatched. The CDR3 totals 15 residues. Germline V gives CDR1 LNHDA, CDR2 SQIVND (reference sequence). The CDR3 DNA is TGTGCCAGTAGTACCGGGACTAGCGGGAGGGATGAGCAGTTCTTC. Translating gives CASSTGTSGRDEQFF.

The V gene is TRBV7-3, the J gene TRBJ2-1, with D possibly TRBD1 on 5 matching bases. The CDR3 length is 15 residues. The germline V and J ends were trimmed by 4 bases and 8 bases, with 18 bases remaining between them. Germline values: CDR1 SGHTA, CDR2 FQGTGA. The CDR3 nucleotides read TGTGCCAGCAGCTCGCAGGGATACCGGTCCCATGAGCAGTTCTTC. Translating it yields CASSSQGYRSHEQFF.

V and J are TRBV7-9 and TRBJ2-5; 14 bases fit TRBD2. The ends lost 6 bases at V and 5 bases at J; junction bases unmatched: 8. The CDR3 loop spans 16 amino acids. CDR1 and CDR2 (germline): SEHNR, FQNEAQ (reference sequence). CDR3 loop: CASRSGLAGVVETQYF. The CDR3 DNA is TGTGCCAGCAGGTCGGGACTAGCGGGAGTTGTGGAGACCCAGTACTTC. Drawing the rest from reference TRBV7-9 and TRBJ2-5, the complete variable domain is DTGVSQNPRHKITKRGQNVTFRCDPISEHNRLYWYRQTLGQGPEFLTYFQNEAQLEKSRLLSDRFSAERPKGSFSTLEIQRTEQGDSAMYLCASRSGLAGVVETQYFGPGTRLLVL.

CDR3 region: CASSTDRGPIHGYTF. The CDR3 nucleotides are TGTGCCAGCAGCACGGACAGGGGGCCCATCCATGGCTACACCTTC. The chain joins TRBV7-9 to TRBJ1-2; TRBD1 matches at 11 bases. Germline assignment: CDR1 SEHNR and CDR2 FQNEAQ (reference sequence). Trimming took 5 bases from V and 6 from J; bases not matched to a gene: 8. This CDR3 contains 15 residues.

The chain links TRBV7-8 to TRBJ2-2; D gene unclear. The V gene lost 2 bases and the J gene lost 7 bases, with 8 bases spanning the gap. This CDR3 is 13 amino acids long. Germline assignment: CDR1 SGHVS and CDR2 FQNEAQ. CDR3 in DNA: TGTGCCAGCAGCTTACGATCCGGCGGGGAGCTGTTTTTT. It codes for CASSLRSGGELFF. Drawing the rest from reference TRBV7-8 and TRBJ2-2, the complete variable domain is GAGVSQSPRYKVAKRGQDVALRCDPISGHVSLFWYQQALGQGPEFLTYFQNEAQLDKSGLPSDRFFAERPEGSVSTLKIQRTQQEDSAVYLCASSLRSGGELFFGEGSRLTVL.